This T cell receptor beta chain originates from a study of CD8+ T cells in alopecia areata. Documented treatment: oral pan-JAK inhibitor, 5-10 mg twice daily. Extracted RNA was reverse transcribed, and the resulting cDNA served as sequencing template. Libraries were prepared by immunoSEQ multiplex PCR; TCRdb keeps only in-frame clonotypes and omits some of them. Of 180,000 or so clones listed, about 62% were seen once; the top ten hold under 7%. Regarding this clone: In the same sample, other DNA sequences code for this CDR3.

The J segment lost 2 bases and the V segment lost 5 bases, leaving 6 bases of the junction unmatched. The CDR3 is 15 amino acids. CDR1 and CDR2 (germline): MNHEY, SMNVEV (reference sequence). Sequencing used CD4+ T cells sorted from blood, obtained at week 24, from a patient treated with tofacitinib. The receptor comes from a human donor with alopecia areata. V usage is TRBV27 and J usage is TRBJ1-2, with TRBD1 matching 9 bases. The CDR3 spells CASSPSGTGNYGYTF. The CDR3 DNA follows: TGTGCCAGCAGTCCATCCGGGACAGGGAACTATGGCTACACCTTC.